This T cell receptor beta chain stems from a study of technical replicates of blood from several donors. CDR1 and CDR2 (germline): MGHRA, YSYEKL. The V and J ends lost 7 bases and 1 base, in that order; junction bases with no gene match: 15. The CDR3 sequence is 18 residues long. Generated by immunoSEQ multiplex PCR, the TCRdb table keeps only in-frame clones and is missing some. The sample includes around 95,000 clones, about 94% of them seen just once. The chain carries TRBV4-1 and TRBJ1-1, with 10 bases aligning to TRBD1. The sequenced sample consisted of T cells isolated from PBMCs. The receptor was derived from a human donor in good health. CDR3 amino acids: CASNPGTGESKTNTEAFF. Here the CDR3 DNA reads TGCGCCAGCAACCCTGGGACAGGGGAGTCCAAAACGAACACTGAAGCTTTCTTT.